A single sample is the source of the 28 T cell receptor beta chains below, sequenced in a study of blood T cell repertoires in COVID-19. Assay used: immunoSEQ multiplex PCR; TCRdb lists only in-frame clones, some missing. Of over 130,000 clones listed, about four fifths are singletons. The sequenced material came from PBMCs or T cells enriched from blood (not recorded which). The receptors here all came from a woman between 45 and 60 years old with acute COVID-19.

This chain connects TRBV5-5 to TRBJ1-3; D is unresolved. The ends were cut back, 5 bases at V and 2 bases at J, with 17 bases in the middle. Germline CDR1 is SGHKS and CDR2 is YYEKEE (reference sequence). The CDR3 contains 16 residues. The CDR3 region has the DNA TGTGCCAGCAGTGATTTACCAGTGATAACTGGAAACACCATATATTTT. Translated, it gives CASSDLPVITGNTIYF.

V usage is TRBV19 and J usage is TRBJ2-2, with TRBD1 matching over 8 bases. Germline V CDR1 and CDR2: LNHDA, SQIVND (reference sequence). CDR3 length equals 15 residues. The V segment lost 6 bases and the J segment 2 bases; nucleotides outside the gene matches: 5. CDR3 in amino acids: CASSDRGVNTGELFF. CDR3 nucleotides: TGTGCCAGTAGCGACAGGGGCGTTAACACCGGGGAGCTGTTTTTT. The full variable domain, with the rest looked up from reference TRBV19 and TRBJ2-2, is DGGITQSPKYLFRKEGQNVTLSCEQNLNHDAMYWYRQDPGQGLRLIYYSQIVNDFQKGDIAEGYSVSREKKESFPLTVTSAQKNPTAFYLCASSDRGVNTGELFFGEGSRLTVL.

This clone has only a few counts. This rearrangement joins TRBV2 to TRBJ2-1; 9 bases fit TRBD1. The germline gives CDR1 SNHLY, CDR2 FYNNEI. J gave up 9 bases and V 11 bases, and 8 bases lay outside the gene matches. This CDR3 has 12 amino acids. CDR3 amino acids: CAGRQGGTEQFF. CDR3 in DNA: TGTGCCGGGAGACAGGGGGGGACTGAGCAGTTCTTC.

The V call is TRBV19, the J call TRBJ2-7; 8 nucleotides align to TRBD2. The germline V gene has CDR1 LNHDA and CDR2 SQIVND (reference sequence). The CDR3 spans 17 residues. The V segment lost 3 bases and the J segment 4 bases; nucleotides outside the gene matches: 14. The CDR3 loop is CASSIQLAVGLAYEQYF. In nucleotides, the CDR3 is TGTGCCAGTAGTATCCAGCTCGCCGTAGGACTAGCATACGAGCAGTACTTC.

The gene calls are TRBV5-4 and TRBJ1-1; D perhaps matches TRBD1 (6 bases). This CDR3 has 15 residues. Per germline, CDR1 SGHNT and CDR2 YYREEE (reference sequence). V was shortened by 0 bases and J by 5 bases, with 14 bases between the two germline ends. The CDR3 DNA reads TGTGCCAGCAGCTTGGACGGAAGGGGGAGAACTGAAGCTTTCTTT. This translates into CASSLDGRGRTEAFF.

The rearrangement uses TRBV7-3 and TRBJ1-1; possibly TRBD1 for D (6 bases). The V end was cut by 5 bases, the J end by 0 bases, with 10 bases between. Per germline, CDR1 SGHTA and CDR2 FQGTGA. The CDR3 loop spans 14 amino acids. Here the CDR3 reads CASSPQGMNTEAFF. In DNA, the CDR3 is TGTGCCAGCAGCCCCCAGGGGATGAACACTGAAGCTTTCTTT. Combining the CDR3 with reference TRBV7-3 and TRBJ1-1 gives the whole variable domain GAGVSQTPSNKVTEKGKYVELRCDPISGHTALYWYRQSLGQGPEFLIYFQGTGAADDSGLPNDRFFAVRPEGSVSTLKIQRTERGDSAVYLCASSPQGMNTEAFFGQGTRLTVV.

The chain uses TRBV6-5 and TRBJ1-2; D not certain. In germline, CDR1 is MNHEY, CDR2 SVGAGI. This CDR3 has 14 residues. Between the trimmed V and J ends, which lost 0 bases and 6 bases, there was a span of 11 bases. CDR3 DNA sequence: TGTGCCAGCAGTTACTCTAGAACAGCTAATGGCTACACCTTC. This encodes CASSYSRTANGYTF.

The rearrangement uses TRBV6-6 and TRBJ2-7, with a tentative D call TRBD1 (6 bases). Germline V gives CDR1 MNHNY, CDR2 SVGAGI (reference sequence). With 3 bases removed from V and 4 bases from J, the gap between germline ends came to 13 bases. This CDR3 is 14 amino acids long. The CDR3 protein is CASSYKDSDYEQYF. CDR3 DNA sequence: TGTGCCAGCAGTTATAAGGACAGCGATTACGAGCAGTACTTC.

This chain links TRBV29-1 with TRBJ2-5, with TRBD2 matching over 7 bases. CDR3 length: 14 amino acids. The V gene end was trimmed by 2 bases and the J gene end by 5 bases; junction bases not matched to a gene: 8. Germline V lookup: CDR1 SQVTM, CDR2 ANQGSEA. CDR3 residues: CSVEKAGVRETQYF. In nucleotides, the CDR3 is TGCAGCGTTGAAAAGGCGGGGGTTCGGGAGACCCAGTACTTC.

This rearrangement joins TRBV7-8 to TRBJ1-1; D call uncertain. CDR3 length equals 11 residues. Germline-derived CDR1 and CDR2 are SGHVS and FQNEAQ. V was shortened by 3 bases and J by 4 bases, with 3 bases between the two germline ends. The CDR3 sequence is CASSFSTEAFF. CDR3 DNA sequence: TGTGCCAGCAGCTTTAGCACTGAAGCTTTCTTT.

This chain uses TRBV29-1 with TRBJ2-7; perhaps TRBD1 as D (5 bases). CDR1 and CDR2 from the germline V gene are SQVTM and ANQGSEA. Trimming shortened V by 5 bases and J by 2 bases, and 13 bases separated the two germline ends. CDR3 length: 13 residues. CDR3 loop: CSVRQYSPYEQYF. The CDR3 bases are TGCAGCGTTAGACAGTACTCCCCCTACGAGCAGTACTTC.

This chain links TRBV19 with TRBJ2-7, with D perhaps TRBD2 (6 bases). Germline CDR1 is LNHDA and CDR2 is SQIVND (reference sequence). The CDR3 consists of 19 residues. Trimming left V 5 bases short and J 0 bases short, with 26 bases between. In nucleotides, the CDR3 is TGTGCCAGTAGTCCGGGGGTTGGGCAGGCCGCTTCATACTCCTACGAGCAGTACTTC. This encodes CASSPGVGQAASYSYEQYF.

The chain couples TRBV5-4 to TRBJ1-1; D is unclear. The CDR3 sequence is 13 residues long. Germline V gives CDR1 SGHNT, CDR2 YYREEE (reference sequence). Trimming shortened V by 2 bases and J by 1 base, and 6 bases separated the two germline ends. CDR3 DNA sequence: TGTGCCAGCAGCTTTGACACGAACACTGAAGCTTTCTTT. Its translation: CASSFDTNTEAFF.

The chain recombines TRBV14 with TRBJ1-1, with 10 bases matching TRBD1. J gave up 6 bases and V 5 bases, and 9 bases lay outside the gene matches. The CDR3 has 15 residues. The germline gives CDR1 SGHDN, CDR2 FVKESK. The CDR3 protein is CASSYRTGGDSEAFF. In nucleotides, the CDR3 is TGTGCCAGCAGCTACCGGACAGGGGGTGACTCTGAAGCTTTCTTT.

The CDR3 loop reads CASGRDLSYEQYF. The CDR3 region has the DNA TGTGCTAGTGGCCGGGACTTATCCTACGAGCAGTACTTC. This chain uses TRBV12-5 with TRBJ2-7, with D tentatively TRBD2 (6 bases). CDR3 length: 13 amino acids. CDR1 LGHNT and CDR2 FRNRAP come from the germline V gene. V was pared by 6 bases and J by 1 base, with 10 bases between.

The rearrangement links TRBV5-1 to TRBJ1-1, with TRBD1 as a possible D gene (6 bases). Between the trimmed V and J ends, which lost 0 bases and 6 bases, there was a span of 9 bases. This CDR3 is 13 amino acids long. Germline V gene sequence: CDR1 SGHRS, CDR2 YFSETQ. CDR3 in amino acids: CASSLVSGAEAFF. DNA for the CDR3: TGCGCCAGCAGCTTGGTATCAGGGGCTGAAGCTTTCTTT.

The chain uses TRBV27 and TRBJ1-5; 9 bases align to TRBD1. The V gene's germline CDR1 is MNHEY and CDR2 SMNVEV (reference sequence). The V gene end was trimmed by 4 bases and the J gene end by 3 bases; junction bases not matched to a gene: 1. The CDR3 sequence is 14 residues long. CDR3 amino acids: CASSWTGDNQPQHF. CDR3 in DNA: TGTGCCAGCAGTTGGACAGGGGACAATCAGCCCCAGCATTTT.

This clone was seen a few times. This chain connects TRBV2 to TRBJ2-7, with 9 bases fitting TRBD1. In germline, CDR1 is SNHLY, CDR2 FYNNEI. The CDR3 has 14 amino acids. V shed 5 bases and J 5 bases; nucleotides not matched to a gene: 7. CDR3 amino acids: CASSTGTGSNEQYF. Written as DNA, the CDR3 is TGTGCCAGCAGTACCGGGACAGGGTCTAACGAGCAGTACTTC.

The chain has TRBV28 and TRBJ2-7; maybe TRBD2 (6 bases). Trimming shortened V by 5 bases and J by 9 bases, and 14 bases separated the two germline ends. The germline gives CDR1 MDHEN, CDR2 SYDVKM. This CDR3 has 12 residues. The DNA for the CDR3 is TGTGCCAGCAGTCCCCCGATGGGAGGGCAGTACTTC. This codes for CASSPPMGGQYF.

The chain employs TRBV12-3 or TRBV12-4 and TRBJ1-1; D unclear. The ends were cut back, 3 bases at V and 6 bases at J, with 8 bases in the middle. The CDR3 totals 12 residues. CDR3: CASSFEHSEAFF. The DNA of the CDR3 is TGTGCCAGCAGTTTTGAACATTCTGAAGCTTTCTTT.

This clone was found a few times. This chain joins TRBV11-2 and TRBJ2-1, with 10 bases lining up with TRBD1. Germline V gene sequence: CDR1 SGHAT, CDR2 FQNNGV. With V trimmed by 5 bases and J by 5 bases, 9 bases remained unmatched. This CDR3 is built from 16 residues. As DNA, the CDR3 is TGTGCCAGCAGCCTAGCGACAGGGGGCTTAGACAATGAGCAGTTCTTC. Translating gives CASSLATGGLDNEQFF.

In this sample, this clone turned up a few times. The chain combines TRBV28 with TRBJ1-5; 7 bases fit TRBD1. The germline CDR1 and CDR2 sequences are MDHEN and SYDVKM. The V and J ends lost 5 bases and 7 bases, in that order; junction bases with no gene match: 8. The CDR3 is 14 amino acids. The CDR3 region is CASSGNRGAQPQHF. CDR3 nucleotide sequence: TGTGCCAGCAGTGGGAACAGGGGAGCGCAGCCCCAGCATTTT.

This chain joins TRBV14 and TRBJ1-2; D not resolved. V gave up 2 bases and J gave up 7 bases, with 26 bases separating them. The CDR3 consists of 18 residues. Germline assignment: CDR1 SGHDN and CDR2 FVKESK. CDR3 sequence (DNA): TGTGCCAGCAGCCAAACAACCCCCGCGGGCAGCTCCTTTTTTGGCTACACCTTC. It translates to CASSQTTPAGSSFFGYTF.

The gene calls are TRBV7-2 and TRBJ1-5; 8 nucleotides line up with TRBD1. Germline trimming cut 1 base from V and 2 bases from J; bases unmatched to any gene: 7. This CDR3 has 17 amino acids. The V gene's germline CDR1 is SGHTA and CDR2 FQGNSA. This CDR3 is CASSLGQGARGNQPQHF. The CDR3 nucleotides are TGTGCCAGCAGCTTAGGGCAGGGGGCGCGTGGCAATCAGCCCCAGCATTTT.

V gene TRBV7-2 combines with J gene TRBJ1-5, with TRBD1 identical over 8 bases. Unmatched junction bases numbered 8, after V lost 1 base and J lost 3 bases. Germline V gives CDR1 SGHTA, CDR2 FQGNSA. This CDR3 has 17 residues. The CDR3 sequence: CASSLDRDRSHNQPQHF. CDR3 in DNA: TGTGCCAGCAGCTTAGACCGGGACAGGTCCCACAATCAGCCCCAGCATTTT.

The CDR3 sequence: CASSLEAGANYGYTF. For the CDR3, the DNA is TGTGCCAGCAGCTTAGAAGCGGGGGCTAACTATGGCTACACCTTC. The J gene is TRBJ1-2, the V gene TRBV7-9, with D possibly being TRBD1 (5 bases). With 1 base removed from V and 0 bases from J, the gap between germline ends came to 9 bases. Germline-derived CDR1 and CDR2 are SEHNR and FQNEAQ (reference sequence). There are 15 residues in the CDR3.

The chain has TRBV15 and TRBJ2-7; possible D gene TRBD2, 6 bases. Germline V gives CDR1 LNHNV, CDR2 YYDKDF (reference sequence). V dropped 8 bases and J dropped 0 bases, with 14 bases sitting between them. The CDR3 has 14 amino acids. This CDR3 reads CATGPGTVSYEQYF. Written as DNA, the CDR3 is TGTGCCACCGGCCCCGGGACTGTCTCCTACGAGCAGTACTTC.

The CDR3 region is CASSLGQNTEAFF. CDR3 bases: TGTGCCAGCTCATTAGGACAGAACACTGAAGCTTTCTTT. The chain combines TRBV18 with TRBJ1-1; TRBD1 is a possible D gene (5 bases). This CDR3 is 13 amino acids long. CDR1 is KGHSH, CDR2 LQKENI, per germline. Trimming stripped 5 bases from V and 1 base from J, with 8 bases between.